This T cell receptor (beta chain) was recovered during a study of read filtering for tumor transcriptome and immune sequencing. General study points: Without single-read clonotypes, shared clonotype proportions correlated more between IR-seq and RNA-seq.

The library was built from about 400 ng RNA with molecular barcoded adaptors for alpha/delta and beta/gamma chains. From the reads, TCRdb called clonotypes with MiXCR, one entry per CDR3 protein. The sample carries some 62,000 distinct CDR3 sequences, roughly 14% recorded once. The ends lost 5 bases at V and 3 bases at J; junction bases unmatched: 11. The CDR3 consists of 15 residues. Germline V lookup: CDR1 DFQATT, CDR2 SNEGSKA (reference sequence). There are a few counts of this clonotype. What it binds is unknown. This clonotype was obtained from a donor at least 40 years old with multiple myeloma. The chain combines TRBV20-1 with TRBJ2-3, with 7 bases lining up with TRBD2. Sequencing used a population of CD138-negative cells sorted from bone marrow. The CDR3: CSAEEAGGRTDTQYF. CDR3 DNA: TGCAGTGCTGAGGAGGCTGGCGGGAGAACAGATACGCAGTATTTT.